This T cell receptor beta chain was obtained from a study of tissue T cells after allogeneic stem cell transplantation. On this clone itself: The antigen remains undetermined. Each gene name is a mouse one. With the read ending 1 residue before the CDR3 end, the germline J gene is used to fill in that end.

The time point denotes: mouse harvest day 14 after allogeneic transplant. Tail vein injection delivered 10^7 T-cell-depleted bone marrow cells and 10^6 splenic CD5+ T cells. B6 (H2b) cells into BALB/c (H2d) mice; tissues taken at day 7 or 14. The length of the CDR3 is 14 residues. The V gene's germline CDR1 is NSQYPW and CDR2 LRSPGD (reference sequence). V lost 1 base to trimming and J lost 3 bases, with 9 bases between them. Generated by immunoSEQ multiplex PCR, the TCRdb table keeps only in-frame clones and is missing some. This table holds about 1,400 clones, 50% to 65% found once. Findings of the study overall: Tissue-detected TCR repertoire was only partly captured by blood and spleen T cells.

This receptor was identified in a female BALB/c mouse given C57BL/6 T cells with graft-versus-host disease after an allogeneic hematopoietic cell transplant. The sequencing sample was made of liver tissue. The chain couples TRBV1 to TRBJ1-1, with D possibly matching TRBD1 (6 bases). This CDR3 is CTCSAGRGDTEVFF. The covered CDR3 bases are TGCACCTGCAGTGCAGGAAGGGGGGACACAGAAGTCTTC.